Here is one TCR beta chain with its context. This clonotype was seen ten or more times. It has no known antigen specificity. No per-base quality is available; no much larger clone lies one base away. The library was produced with multiplex PCR. Reads for this sample came from an Illumina HiSeq 2500. TCRbeta libraries were constructed through three rounds of nested PCR with primers (Table S4) according to protocols modified from ARM-PCR. Before sequencing, PCR products in the 200-500 bp range were cut out of the gel and cleaned up using the QIAquick gel extraction kit. In the original analysis: Trimmomatic was used to clean the reads, FLASH merged the cleaned reads into complete CDR3 sequences, and MiTCR assigned the sequences to V(D)J germline segments. Clonal diversity was calculated as the inverse Simpson's index using VDJtools. In-frame sequences without a premature stop codon were defined as productive reads. Using fastp trimming at Q25 and MiXCR clonotype assembly, TCRdb reanalyzed the public sequencing data and kept in-frame beta chains. CDR3 protein sequences are deduplicated, and each keeps its most common genes and DNA. The V and J calls, along with clone size, are taken from TCRdb and not from the paper's own processing. Recorded for this sample are approximately 130,000 distinct CDR3 sequences; 55% to 75% of them occurred a single time. The top ten clones comprise roughly 12% of the sample.

These data are taken from a study of tumor and adjacent non-tumor tissue in lung cancer listed by TCRdb under 2018. Notes on the research overall: Patients with adenocarcinoma (around eleven), squamous cell carcinoma (2) and small cell lung cancer (1) were included in the cohort. Over 25 paired specimens, one tumor and one normal lung sample per patient, were profiled by TCRbeta CDR3 sequencing. Using bulk TCRbeta repertoires from approximately 15 lung cancer patients, the study set lung tumor tissue side by side with matched distant non-tumor lung tissue. Sequencing produced 130 million or so productive TCRbeta reads in total, an average of approximately 4.5 million reads per sample. Ages among the roughly 15 patients ranged from about 30 to 80 years, there were some 10 men and 5 women, and disease was at TNM stage I to III.

RNA was extracted from bulk unsorted tissue and checked for quality with a NanoDrop ND-1000 and an Agilent 2100. Newly diagnosed lung cancer patients without prior chemotherapy who had been admitted for thoracic surgery in China between August and November 2014 were enrolled as donors. Anyone who had undergone radiotherapy or chemotherapy before, or who had another cancer at the same time, was left out of the study. Surgical tissue pieces of about 1-2.3 cm3 were preserved in RNAlater solution and were kept at -80 degrees C until use. The germline V gene sets CDR1 to LGHNA and CDR2 to YSLEER. Its CDR3 holds 16 amino acids, cysteine through phenylalanine. The retained sequence is limited to the CDR3, 48 bases, with the frame set at the first base. V is clipped by 1 base and J by 4 bases, and the sequence between their germline boundaries is 11 bases long. General findings and caveats noted by the study authors: The cohort had only around 14 patients, and the authors noted that larger samples and more detailed clinical data are needed. The top 100 clones accounted for a significantly larger cumulative portion of the repertoire in normal lung than in tumor tissue. Because peripheral blood was not sequenced, the blood TCRbeta repertoires of the lung cancer patients in the study went unexamined. Neither the sequencing platform nor unique molecular identifiers are mentioned in the methods. Tumor tissue showed significantly greater TCR diversity (inverse Simpson) than normal lung tissue (roughly 430 vs 170, P = 0.0075, Mann-Whitney U test). Significantly higher TCR diversity was found in younger patients, and higher tumor TCR diversity was associated with shorter overall and disease-free survival.

This TCR derives from a man between 25 and 39 years old with non-small cell lung cancer. Sequenced input: lung tumor tissue. The chain uses TRBV4-3 and TRBJ1-6; a tentative D call is TRBD1 (6 bases match). The nucleotide sequence reads TGCGCCAGCAGCCAAGGAGGGACATCTTATAATTCACCCCTCCACTTT. Translation gives CASSQGGTSYNSPLHF.